The present T cell receptor beta chain was sequenced within a study of blood T cell repertoires in COVID-19 (TCRdb year 2020). For the study in its entirety: Collaborator samples came from the United States, Italy and Spain and covered acute and convalescent phases of COVID-19. The samples were drawn from two sources: the first 160 participants of the ongoing ImmuneRACE study, and 1,000 to 1,500 subjects contributed by 6 global collaborators. A freely available public database, intended as a resource for researchers studying the immune response to SARS-CoV-2, is where the repertoires were released. Where HLA class I and class II types were available, the types were taken from metadata supplied by the sample provider, not from assay-based typing. The prospective study material was composed of cDNA or gDNA derived from T cells, B-cell-depleted T cells, or PBMCs. The dataset comprised deeply sampled blood TCRbeta repertoires from subjects exposed to, actively infected with, or recovered from COVID-19. Nearly every sample came with metadata listing a de-identified subject ID, COVID-19 status, age in years and sex. Summary of the overall study and its limitations: The amount of clinical and demographic metadata varied by source and participant and was provided uncurated.

The germline V gene encodes CDR1 MGHRA and CDR2 YSYEKL. Counted from cysteine to phenylalanine, this CDR3 has 18 amino acids. Only the CDR3 part of the read is kept: 54 bases, read in frame from the first base. V drops 4 bases and J drops 5 bases, leaving 23 bases in between. In regard to this clone: No antigen is known for it. Per-base quality was not reported, and no clone a single base away is much larger than it.

The immunoSEQ Assay, a bias-controlled multiplex PCR, was used to amplify TCRbeta CDR3 regions from genomic DNA. Processing in the source paper ran as follows. The number of nucleated cells in each sample was estimated from the amplification of reference gene primers within the assay. To quantify the absolute abundance of each unique TCRbeta CDR3 rearrangement, sequence reads were collapsed and filtered. For each sample, productive Simpson clonality was calculated as the square root of Simpson's diversity index over productive rearrangements. TCRdb obtained this table from immuneACCESS and retained in-frame rearrangements with V and J assigned. These tables miss some clones; where compared with another copy, unresolved V genes account for less than half of the shortfall, and the remainder is unexplained. V and J calls and clone size are given by that table; D and trimming were obtained from the DNA. A total of some 140,000 clones appear in this sample, approximately 77% of them only once. Of the sample, 20% is held by the ten largest clones.

Collaborating institutions collected whole blood in K2EDTA tubes following their own protocols. For TCRbeta analysis, collaborator samples were shipped as frozen whole blood, as isolated PBMCs, or as DNA extracted from either sample type. Recombination linked TRBV4-1 to TRBJ2-2; a tentative D call is TRBD2 (7 bases match). The receptor's source is a man older than 75 with acute or convalescent COVID-19. Input material: peripheral blood. This receptor carries the CDR3 CASSPTKGGTLGTGELFF. The bases are TGCGCCAGCAGCCCTACGAAGGGGGGGACCTTGGGAACCGGGGAGCTGTTTTTT.